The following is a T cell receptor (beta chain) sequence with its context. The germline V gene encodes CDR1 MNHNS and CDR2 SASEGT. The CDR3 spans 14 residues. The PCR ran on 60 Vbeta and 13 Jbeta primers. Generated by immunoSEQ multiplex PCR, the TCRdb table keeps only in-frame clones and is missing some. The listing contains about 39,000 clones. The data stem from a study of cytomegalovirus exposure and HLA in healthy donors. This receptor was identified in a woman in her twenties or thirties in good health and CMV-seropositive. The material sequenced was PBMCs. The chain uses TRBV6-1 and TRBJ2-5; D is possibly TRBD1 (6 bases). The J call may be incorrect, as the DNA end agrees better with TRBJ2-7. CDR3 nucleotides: TGTGCCAGCAGCTGGACAGCATCCACCTACGAGCAGTACTTC. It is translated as CASSWTASTYEQYF.